Listed here are 8 T cell receptor beta chains from one sample, sequenced in a study of T cell responses to AZD1222 COVID-19 vaccine. Repertoires were generated with immunoSEQ multiplex PCR, while TCRdb's copy carries only in-frame clones and drops some. Among 100,000 to 150,000 clones listed, about nine tenths were seen once. This specimen consisted of peripheral blood, obtained 28 days after the second AZD1222 dose. The receptor source for this set is an adult who received the AZD1222 COVID-19 vaccine.

This chain connects TRBV12-2 to TRBJ1-1; TRBD1, the table's D call, was not compared with the DNA. TRBV12-2 is a pseudogene locus. The CDR3 covers 16 residues. The CDR3 DNA sequence: TGTGCAAGTCGCACCCGACAGGGGCCTATGAACACTGAAGCTTTCTTT. Amino acid sequence: CASRTRQGPMNTEAFF.

This sequence joins TRBV19 and TRBJ2-3; 9 positions match TRBD1. Germline V gene sequence: CDR1 LNHDA, CDR2 SQIVND (reference sequence). The CDR3 is 15 residues long. Trimming took 6 bases from V and 1 from J; bases not matched to a gene: 5. CDR3 coding DNA: TGTGCCAGTAGAGCTCGGGACAGGGGCACAGATACGCAGTATTTT. Amino acids: CASRARDRGTDTQYF.

This chain connects TRBV9 to TRBJ2-5; 9 nucleotides line up with TRBD2. Germline V CDR1 and CDR2: SGDLS, YYNGEE. This CDR3 has 12 residues. J lost 5 bases, V lost 7 bases, and 3 bases had no gene match. CDR3 nucleotide sequence: TGTGCCAGCTCAGCGGGAGGTGAGACCCAGTACTTC. Its protein product is CASSAGGETQYF. Full variable domain (remainder filled in from reference TRBV9 and TRBJ2-5): DSGVTQTPKHLITATGQRVTLRCSPRSGDLSVYWYQQSLDQGLQFLIQYYNGEERAKGNILERFSAQQFPDLHSELNLSSLELGDSALYFCASSAGGETQYFGPGTRLLVL.

The V and J genes are TRBV15 and TRBJ2-5, with D perhaps matching TRBD2 (5 bases). CDR1 is LNHNV and CDR2 is YYDKDF in the germline V gene (reference sequence). V was trimmed by 0 bases and J by 3 bases, leaving 8 bases between them. This CDR3 spans 14 amino acids. The CDR3 sequence is CATSRDHGEETQYF. The CDR3 region has the DNA TGTGCCACCAGCAGAGATCACGGGGAAGAGACCCAGTACTTC.

The chain carries TRBV7-9 and TRBJ2-1; 8 nucleotides agree with TRBD1. CDR1 and CDR2 (germline): SEHNR, FQNEAQ (reference sequence). The length of the CDR3 is 15 residues. V trimming: 5 bases; J trimming: 7 bases; junction bases outside the gene matches: 10. In DNA form, the CDR3 reads TGTGCCAGCAGCCCACTCGGGACAGGTTTTAATGAGCAGTTCTTC. Amino acids: CASSPLGTGFNEQFF.

This clone was detected only once. The V and J genes are TRBV11-2 and TRBJ1-2, with D perhaps matching TRBD1 (6 bases). V was cut by 5 bases and J by 4 bases, with 26 bases left in between. The CDR3 consists of 18 residues. Germline V gene sequence: CDR1 SGHAT, CDR2 FQNNGV. The CDR3 sequence is CASSPHVMLAGASYGYTF. The CDR3 nucleotides are TGTGCCAGCAGCCCCCACGTTATGTTGGCGGGGGCCTCCTATGGCTACACCTTC.

The genes are TRBV9 and TRBJ1-6, with 7 positions matching TRBD1. Germline V gives CDR1 SGDLS, CDR2 YYNGEE. CDR3 length equals 12 residues. Losses at the gene ends were 5 bases for V and 14 bases for J; bases not matched to a gene: 7. CDR3: CASSDDRASLHF. CDR3 sequence (DNA): TGTGCCAGCAGTGATGACAGGGCATCCCTCCACTTT.

The CDR3 coding sequence is TGTGCCAGCAGTAGCGGGAGTCTGGATGAGCAGTTCTTC. It translates to CASSSGSLDEQFF. The V call is TRBV7-3, the J call TRBJ2-1, with 9 bases matching TRBD2. This CDR3 is built from 13 residues. The V segment lost 6 bases and the J segment 8 bases; nucleotides outside the gene matches: 5. Germline V gene data show CDR1 as SGHTA and CDR2 as FQGTGA.